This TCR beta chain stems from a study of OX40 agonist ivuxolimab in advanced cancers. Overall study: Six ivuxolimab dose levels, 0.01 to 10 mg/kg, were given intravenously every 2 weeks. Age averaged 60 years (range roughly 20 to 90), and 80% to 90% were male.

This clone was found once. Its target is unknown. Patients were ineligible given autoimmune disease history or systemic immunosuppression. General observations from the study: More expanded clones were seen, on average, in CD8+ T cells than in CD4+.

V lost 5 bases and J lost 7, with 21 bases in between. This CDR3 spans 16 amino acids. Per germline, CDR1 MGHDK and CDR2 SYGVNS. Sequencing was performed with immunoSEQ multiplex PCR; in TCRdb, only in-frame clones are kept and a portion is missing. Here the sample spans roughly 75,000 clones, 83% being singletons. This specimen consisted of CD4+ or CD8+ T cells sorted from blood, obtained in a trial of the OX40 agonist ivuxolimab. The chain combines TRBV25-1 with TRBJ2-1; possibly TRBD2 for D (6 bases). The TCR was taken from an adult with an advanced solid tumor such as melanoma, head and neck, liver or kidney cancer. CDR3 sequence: CASSNFLAGGGNEQFF. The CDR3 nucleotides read TGTGCCAGCAGTAATTTCCTAGCAGGTGGGGGGAATGAGCAGTTCTTC.